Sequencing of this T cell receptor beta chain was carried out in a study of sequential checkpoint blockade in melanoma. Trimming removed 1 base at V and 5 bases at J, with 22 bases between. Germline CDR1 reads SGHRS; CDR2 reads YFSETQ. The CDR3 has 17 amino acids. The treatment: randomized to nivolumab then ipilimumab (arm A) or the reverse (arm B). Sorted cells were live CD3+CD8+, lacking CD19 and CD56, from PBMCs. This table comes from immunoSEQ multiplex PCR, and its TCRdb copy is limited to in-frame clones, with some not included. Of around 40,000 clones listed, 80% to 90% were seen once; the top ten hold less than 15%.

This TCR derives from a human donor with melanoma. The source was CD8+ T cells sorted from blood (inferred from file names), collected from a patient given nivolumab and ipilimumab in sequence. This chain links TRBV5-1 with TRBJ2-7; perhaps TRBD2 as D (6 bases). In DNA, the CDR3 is TGCGCCAGCAGCTTGTCCCCTCGCGGGACCTCGTTCCACGAGCAGTACTTC. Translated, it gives CASSLSPRGTSFHEQYF.